This is a list of T cell receptor beta chains from one sample in a study of cytomegalovirus exposure and HLA in healthy donors. Generated by immunoSEQ multiplex PCR, the TCRdb table keeps only in-frame clones and is missing some. The sample lists approximately 97,000 clones, 77% occurring once. The material sequenced was PBMCs. Receptors were obtained from a male donor in good health and CMV-seropositive. Each CDR3 is given without its conserved first and last residue. Each record gives: clone size, D gene, V gene, J gene, CDR3 protein. The D gene is left open where the match is weak. For some rows the clone size is stated as once, few or many, or as a class when expanded; others skip it.

clone_size: few
d_call: TRBD1
v_call: TRBV18
j_call: TRBJ1-1
cdr3_aa: ASSRETGGGLRGTEAF

clone_size: few
d_call: NA
v_call: TRBV5-4
j_call: TRBJ2-1
cdr3_aa: ASGLNRELV

clone_size: NA
d_call: TRBD2
v_call: TRBV23-1
j_call: TRBJ2-3
cdr3_aa: ASSQDSHIPFLAGRGRADTQY

clone_size: NA
d_call: NA
v_call: TRBV7-2
j_call: TRBJ2-7
cdr3_aa: ASSLGPWAEYEQY

clone_size: NA
d_call: NA
v_call: TRBV19
j_call: TRBJ2-6
cdr3_aa: ASSILSGGHHLSGANVLT

clone_size: few
d_call: TRBD1
v_call: TRBV11-2
j_call: TRBJ2-3
cdr3_aa: ASSLPPVDRGQY

clone_size: NA
d_call: NA
v_call: TRBV28
j_call: TRBJ1-4
cdr3_aa: ASSLRGLEEKLF

clone_size: NA
d_call: TRBD1
v_call: TRBV4-1
j_call: TRBJ2-1
cdr3_aa: ASSHATGSYNEQF

clone_size: few
d_call: NA
v_call: TRBV5-1
j_call: TRBJ2-7
cdr3_aa: ASRGALSSYEQY

clone_size: few
d_call: NA
v_call: TRBV11-2
j_call: TRBJ2-7
cdr3_aa: ASSLSRHSYEQY

clone_size: few
d_call: NA
v_call: TRBV11-2
j_call: TRBJ2-7
cdr3_aa: ASSSRGPYEQY

clone_size: NA
d_call: NA
v_call: TRBV9
j_call: TRBJ2-1
cdr3_aa: ASSERVMVSGYNEQF

clone_size: NA
d_call: TRBD2
v_call: TRBV30
j_call: TRBJ2-3
cdr3_aa: AWSPLSLAGMRYTQY

clone_size: once
d_call: TRBD2
v_call: TRBV5-4
j_call: TRBJ2-2
cdr3_aa: ASSPGGRANTGELF

clone_size: NA
d_call: NA
v_call: TRBV6-4
j_call: TRBJ2-1
cdr3_aa: ASSTGQGPNNEQF

clone_size: NA
d_call: TRBD2
v_call: TRBV19
j_call: TRBJ2-1
cdr3_aa: ASSLGTSGSNEQF

clone_size: NA
d_call: TRBD2
v_call: TRBV7-2
j_call: TRBJ2-2
cdr3_aa: ASSLTSGRTGELF

clone_size: NA
d_call: NA
v_call: TRBV7-9
j_call: TRBJ2-3
cdr3_aa: ASRLNTDTQY

clone_size: NA
d_call: TRBD1
v_call: TRBV27
j_call: TRBJ2-4
cdr3_aa: ASSLSPLSGTGSPFAKNIQY

clone_size: NA
d_call: NA
v_call: TRBV7-9
j_call: TRBJ1-2
cdr3_aa: ASSPLALNYGYT

clone_size: once
d_call: TRBD1
v_call: TRBV19
j_call: TRBJ2-7
cdr3_aa: ASSRTGQRHEQY

clone_size: NA
d_call: TRBD2
v_call: TRBV5-8
j_call: TRBJ2-1
cdr3_aa: ASSSGTSVFNEQF

clone_size: NA
d_call: TRBD1
v_call: TRBV28
j_call: TRBJ2-2
cdr3_aa: ASSDRDRVSVDGELF

clone_size: once
d_call: NA
v_call: TRBV4-3
j_call: TRBJ2-7
cdr3_aa: ASAASGTYEQY

clone_size: NA
d_call: NA
v_call: TRBV11-3
j_call: TRBJ2-1
cdr3_aa: ASSLSSGYNEQF

clone_size: NA
d_call: NA
v_call: TRBV6-6
j_call: TRBJ1-3
cdr3_aa: ASSSTGYSGNTIY

clone_size: few
d_call: TRBD2
v_call: TRBV9
j_call: TRBJ2-7
cdr3_aa: ATRGTSGTSYEQY

clone_size: NA
d_call: TRBD2
v_call: TRBV28
j_call: TRBJ2-5
cdr3_aa: ASSLSPSGGHKY

clone_size: NA
d_call: NA
v_call: TRBV29-1
j_call: TRBJ1-4
cdr3_aa: SAVSPPEGEKLF

clone_size: NA
d_call: TRBD1
v_call: TRBV28
j_call: TRBJ1-2
cdr3_aa: ASSTSGTGNGGYT

clone_size: NA
d_call: TRBD1
v_call: TRBV27
j_call: TRBJ1-1
cdr3_aa: ASSPGQINTEAF

clone_size: few
d_call: NA
v_call: TRBV21-1
j_call: TRBJ1-5
cdr3_aa: ASSQRDRGSLRPQH

clone_size: few
d_call: TRBD2
v_call: TRBV7-2
j_call: TRBJ2-5
cdr3_aa: ASSQGTSGGGEQY

clone_size: NA
d_call: TRBD2
v_call: TRBV7-2
j_call: TRBJ2-1
cdr3_aa: ASSLSGLAGGRL

clone_size: NA
d_call: NA
v_call: TRBV27
j_call: TRBJ1-5
cdr3_aa: ASSLSRGSQPQH

clone_size: NA
d_call: NA
v_call: TRBV27
j_call: TRBJ2-1
cdr3_aa: ASRSGVGTSYNEQF

clone_size: NA
d_call: NA
v_call: TRBV14
j_call: TRBJ1-4
cdr3_aa: ASSLSSPSGSKLF

clone_size: NA
d_call: NA
v_call: TRBV7-9
j_call: TRBJ2-7
cdr3_aa: ASSPGLYEQY

clone_size: NA
d_call: NA
v_call: TRBV9
j_call: TRBJ2-3
cdr3_aa: ASSALSTDTQY

clone_size: NA
d_call: NA
v_call: TRBV14
j_call: TRBJ1-2
cdr3_aa: ASSPQRGSAYGYT

clone_size: NA
d_call: NA
v_call: TRBV11-3
j_call: TRBJ2-7
cdr3_aa: ASAQRPGAGDEQY

clone_size: NA
d_call: NA
v_call: TRBV11-3
j_call: TRBJ1-2
cdr3_aa: ASSSGHSQGYT

clone_size: NA
d_call: TRBD2
v_call: TRBV29-1
j_call: TRBJ2-7
cdr3_aa: SVKLAGAYEQY

clone_size: NA
d_call: NA
v_call: TRBV27
j_call: TRBJ1-6
cdr3_aa: ASSLDWGRANSPLH

clone_size: NA
d_call: NA
v_call: TRBV7-8
j_call: TRBJ2-1
cdr3_aa: ASSLIVGNEQF

clone_size: NA
d_call: TRBD2
v_call: TRBV9
j_call: TRBJ2-3
cdr3_aa: ASSSTGGGYTLTQY

clone_size: NA
d_call: NA
v_call: TRBV4-3
j_call: NA
cdr3_aa: ASSQGPGTGRTYEQY

clone_size: NA
d_call: TRBD2
v_call: TRBV27
j_call: TRBJ2-1
cdr3_aa: ASSSSAGASGSRGQF

clone_size: NA
d_call: NA
v_call: TRBV7-2
j_call: TRBJ1-3
cdr3_aa: ASSFGSGNTIY

clone_size: NA
d_call: TRBD2
v_call: TRBV28
j_call: TRBJ2-3
cdr3_aa: ASTFSGLAGGPDTQY

clone_size: NA
d_call: NA
v_call: TRBV27
j_call: TRBJ2-1
cdr3_aa: ARRWGRTNYNEQF

clone_size: NA
d_call: NA
v_call: TRBV5-1
j_call: TRBJ2-2
cdr3_aa: ASSPGEGTGELF

clone_size: NA
d_call: NA
v_call: TRBV5-8
j_call: TRBJ1-1
cdr3_aa: ASSPTGLNTEAF

clone_size: NA
d_call: TRBD1
v_call: TRBV19
j_call: TRBJ1-2
cdr3_aa: ASSLGQGHYGYT